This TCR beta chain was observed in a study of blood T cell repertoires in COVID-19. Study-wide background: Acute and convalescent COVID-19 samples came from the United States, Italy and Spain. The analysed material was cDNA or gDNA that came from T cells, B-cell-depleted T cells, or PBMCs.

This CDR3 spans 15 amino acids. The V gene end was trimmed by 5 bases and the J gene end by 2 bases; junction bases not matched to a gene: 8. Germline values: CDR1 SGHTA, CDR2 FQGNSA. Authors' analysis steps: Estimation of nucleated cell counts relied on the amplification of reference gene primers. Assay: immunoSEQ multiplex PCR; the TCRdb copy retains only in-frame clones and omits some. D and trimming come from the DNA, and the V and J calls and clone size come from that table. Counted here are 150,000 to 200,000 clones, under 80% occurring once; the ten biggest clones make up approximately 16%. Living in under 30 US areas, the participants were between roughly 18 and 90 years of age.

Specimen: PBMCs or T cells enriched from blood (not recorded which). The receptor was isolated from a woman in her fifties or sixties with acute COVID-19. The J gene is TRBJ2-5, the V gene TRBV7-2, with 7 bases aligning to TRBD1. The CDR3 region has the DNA TGTGCCAGCAGCCAAGGGACAGAGACTCAAGAGACCCAGTACTTC. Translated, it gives CASSQGTETQETQYF.